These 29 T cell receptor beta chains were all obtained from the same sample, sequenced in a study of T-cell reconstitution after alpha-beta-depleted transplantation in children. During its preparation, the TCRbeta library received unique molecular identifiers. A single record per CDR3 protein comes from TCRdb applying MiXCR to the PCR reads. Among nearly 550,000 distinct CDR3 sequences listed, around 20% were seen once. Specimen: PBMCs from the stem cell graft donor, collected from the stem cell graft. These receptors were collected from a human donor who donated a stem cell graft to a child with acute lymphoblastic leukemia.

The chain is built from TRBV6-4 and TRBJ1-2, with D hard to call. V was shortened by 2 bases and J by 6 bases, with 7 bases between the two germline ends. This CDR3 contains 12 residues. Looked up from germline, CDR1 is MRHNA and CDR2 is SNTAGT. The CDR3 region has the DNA TGTGCCAGCAGTGACGACATTAATGGCTACACCTTC. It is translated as CASSDDINGYTF.

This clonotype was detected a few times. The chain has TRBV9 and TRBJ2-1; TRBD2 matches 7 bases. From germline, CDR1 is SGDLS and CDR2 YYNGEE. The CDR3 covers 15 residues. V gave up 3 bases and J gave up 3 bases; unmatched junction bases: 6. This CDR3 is CASSARGIIYNEQFF. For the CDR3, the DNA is TGTGCCAGCAGCGCGCGGGGGATCATCTACAATGAGCAGTTCTTC.

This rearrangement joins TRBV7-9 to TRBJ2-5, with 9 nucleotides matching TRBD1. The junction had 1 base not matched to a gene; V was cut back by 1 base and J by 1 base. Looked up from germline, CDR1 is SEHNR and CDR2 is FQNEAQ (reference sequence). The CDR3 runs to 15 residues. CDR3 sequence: CASSLGTGVQETQYF. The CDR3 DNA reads TGTGCCAGCAGCTTAGGGACAGGGGTCCAAGAGACCCAGTACTTC.

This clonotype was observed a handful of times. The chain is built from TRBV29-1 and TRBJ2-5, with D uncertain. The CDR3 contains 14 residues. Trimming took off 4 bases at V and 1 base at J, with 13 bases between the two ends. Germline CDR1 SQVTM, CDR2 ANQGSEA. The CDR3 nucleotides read TGCAGCGTTGGGGCTCTTGTCACCCAAGAGACCCAGTACTTC. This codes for CSVGALVTQETQYF.

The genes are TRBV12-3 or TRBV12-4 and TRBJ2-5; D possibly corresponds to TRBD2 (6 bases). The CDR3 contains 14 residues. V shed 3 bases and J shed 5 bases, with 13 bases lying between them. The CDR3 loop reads CASSFRDLRETQYF. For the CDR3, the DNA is TGTGCCAGCAGTTTCCGGGACTTGAGGGAGACCCAGTACTTC.

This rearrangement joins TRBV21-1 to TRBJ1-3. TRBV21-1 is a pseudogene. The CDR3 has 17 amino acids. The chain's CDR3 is CASKSGRSSLPGNTIYF. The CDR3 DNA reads TGTGCCAGCAAATCCGGGAGGTCAAGCCTTCCTGGAAACACCATATATTTT.

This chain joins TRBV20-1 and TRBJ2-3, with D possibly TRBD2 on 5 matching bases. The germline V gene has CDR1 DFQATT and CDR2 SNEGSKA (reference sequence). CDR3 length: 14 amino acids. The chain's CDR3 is CSRRDLVWVDTQYF. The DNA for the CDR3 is TGCAGCAGACGGGATCTAGTTTGGGTGGATACGCAGTATTTT.

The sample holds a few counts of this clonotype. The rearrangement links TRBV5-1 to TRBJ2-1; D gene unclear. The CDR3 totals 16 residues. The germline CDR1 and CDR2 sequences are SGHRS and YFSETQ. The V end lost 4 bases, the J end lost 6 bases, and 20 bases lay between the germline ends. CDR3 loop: CASSRSFVPDFNEQFF. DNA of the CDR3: TGCGCCAGCAGCCGCAGTTTTGTACCTGATTTCAATGAGCAGTTCTTC.

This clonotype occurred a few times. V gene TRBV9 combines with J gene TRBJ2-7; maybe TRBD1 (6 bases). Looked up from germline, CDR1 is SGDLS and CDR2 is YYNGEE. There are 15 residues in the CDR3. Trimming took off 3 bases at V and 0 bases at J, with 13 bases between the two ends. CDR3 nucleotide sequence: TGTGCCAGCAGCGCCTCTACAGGGACCTCCTACGAGCAGTACTTC. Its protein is CASSASTGTSYEQYF.

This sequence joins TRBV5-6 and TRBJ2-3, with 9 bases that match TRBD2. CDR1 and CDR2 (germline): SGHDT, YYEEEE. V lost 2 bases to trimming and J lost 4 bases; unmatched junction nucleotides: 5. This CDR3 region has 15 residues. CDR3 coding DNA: TGTGCCAGCAGCTTTCCCAGACTAGCGGCAGATACGCAGTATTTT. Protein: CASSFPRLAADTQYF.

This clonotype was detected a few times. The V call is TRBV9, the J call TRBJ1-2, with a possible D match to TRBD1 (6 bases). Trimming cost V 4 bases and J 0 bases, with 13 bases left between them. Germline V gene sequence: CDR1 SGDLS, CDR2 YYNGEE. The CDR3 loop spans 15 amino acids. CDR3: CASSLTDSSNYGYTF. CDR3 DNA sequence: TGTGCCAGCAGCCTAACGGACAGCTCTAACTATGGCTACACCTTC.

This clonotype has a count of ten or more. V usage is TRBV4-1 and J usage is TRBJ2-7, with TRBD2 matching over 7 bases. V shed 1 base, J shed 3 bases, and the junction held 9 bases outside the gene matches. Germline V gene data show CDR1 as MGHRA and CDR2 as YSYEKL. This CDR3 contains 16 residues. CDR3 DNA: TGCGCCAGCAGCCAAGGGGCTAGCGGAGTATTCTACGAGCAGTACTTC. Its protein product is CASSQGASGVFYEQYF.

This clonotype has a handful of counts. CDR3 amino acids: CASSVVAGQAKNIQYF. CDR3 DNA: TGTGCCAGCAGCGTGGTAGCGGGCCAAGCCAAAAACATTCAGTACTTC. The chain has TRBV5-5 and TRBJ2-4; 7 bases are a match to TRBD2. V lost 4 bases to trimming and J lost 0 bases; unmatched junction nucleotides: 7. In germline, CDR1 is SGHKS, CDR2 YYEKEE (reference sequence). The CDR3 is 16 amino acids.

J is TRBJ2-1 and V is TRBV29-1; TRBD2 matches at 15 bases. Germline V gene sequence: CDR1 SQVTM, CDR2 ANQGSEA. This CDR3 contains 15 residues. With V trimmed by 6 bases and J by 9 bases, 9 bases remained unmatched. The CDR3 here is CSVAGTSGRYGEQFF. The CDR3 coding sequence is TGCAGCGTGGCCGGGACTAGCGGGAGGTATGGTGAGCAGTTCTTC.

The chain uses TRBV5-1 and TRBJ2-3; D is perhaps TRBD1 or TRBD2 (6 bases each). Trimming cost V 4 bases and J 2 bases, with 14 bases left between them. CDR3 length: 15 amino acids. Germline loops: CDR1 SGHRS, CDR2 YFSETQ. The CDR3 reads CASSGGTPATDTQYF. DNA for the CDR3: TGCGCCAGCAGCGGGGGGACACCGGCCACAGATACGCAGTATTTT.

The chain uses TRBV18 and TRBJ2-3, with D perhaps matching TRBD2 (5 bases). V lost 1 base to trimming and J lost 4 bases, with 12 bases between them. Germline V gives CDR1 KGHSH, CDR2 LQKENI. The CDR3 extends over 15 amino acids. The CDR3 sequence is CASSPLPGVSDTQYF. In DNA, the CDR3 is TGTGCCAGCTCACCACTTCCCGGGGTTTCAGATACGCAGTATTTT.

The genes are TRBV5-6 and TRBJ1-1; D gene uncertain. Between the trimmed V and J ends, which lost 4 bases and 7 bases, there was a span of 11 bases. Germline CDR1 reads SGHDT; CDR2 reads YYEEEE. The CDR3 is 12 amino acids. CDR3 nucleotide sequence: TGTGCCAGCAGCCATCGGCCAGGTGAAGCTTTCTTT. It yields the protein CASSHRPGEAFF.

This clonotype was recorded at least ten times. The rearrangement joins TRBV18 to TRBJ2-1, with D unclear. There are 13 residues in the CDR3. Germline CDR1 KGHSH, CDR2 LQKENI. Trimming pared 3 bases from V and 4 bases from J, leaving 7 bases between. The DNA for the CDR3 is TGTGCCAGCTCACCGGACGTATACAATGAGCAGTTCTTC. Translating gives CASSPDVYNEQFF.

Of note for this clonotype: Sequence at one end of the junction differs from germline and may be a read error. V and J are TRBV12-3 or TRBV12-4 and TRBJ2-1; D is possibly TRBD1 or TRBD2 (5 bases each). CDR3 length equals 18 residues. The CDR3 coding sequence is TGTGCCAGCTGTTTAGCGCTATCAATAACGGGACCGTCCGACGAGCAGTTCTTC. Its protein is CASCLALSITGPSDEQFF.

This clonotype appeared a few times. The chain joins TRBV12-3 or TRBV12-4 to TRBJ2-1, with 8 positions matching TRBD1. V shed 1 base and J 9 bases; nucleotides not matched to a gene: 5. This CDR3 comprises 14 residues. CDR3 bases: TGTGCCAGCAGTTTAGGACAGGGGATCTTTGAGCAGTTCTTC. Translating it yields CASSLGQGIFEQFF.

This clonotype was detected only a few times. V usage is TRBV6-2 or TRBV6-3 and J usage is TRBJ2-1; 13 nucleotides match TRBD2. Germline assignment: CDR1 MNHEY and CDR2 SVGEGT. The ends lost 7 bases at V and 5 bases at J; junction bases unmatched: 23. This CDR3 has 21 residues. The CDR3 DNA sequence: TGTGCCAGCACCCACACCCGGAGGGGACTAGCGGGAATTCGGGAAAACAATGAGCAGTTCTTC. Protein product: CASTHTRRGLAGIRENNEQFF.

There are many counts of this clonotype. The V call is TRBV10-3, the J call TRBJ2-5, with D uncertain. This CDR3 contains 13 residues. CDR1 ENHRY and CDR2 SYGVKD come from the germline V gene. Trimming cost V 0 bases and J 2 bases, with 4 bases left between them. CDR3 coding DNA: TGTGCCATCAGTGAGTCGTTTCAAGAGACCCAGTACTTC. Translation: CAISESFQETQYF.

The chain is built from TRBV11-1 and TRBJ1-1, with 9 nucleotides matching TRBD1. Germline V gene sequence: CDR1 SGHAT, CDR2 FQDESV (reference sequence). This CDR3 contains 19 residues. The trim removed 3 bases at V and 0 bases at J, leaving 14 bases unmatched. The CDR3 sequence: CASSFPRTGVPAMNTEAFF. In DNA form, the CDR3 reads TGTGCCAGCAGCTTTCCGAGGACAGGGGTCCCCGCTATGAACACTGAAGCTTTCTTT.

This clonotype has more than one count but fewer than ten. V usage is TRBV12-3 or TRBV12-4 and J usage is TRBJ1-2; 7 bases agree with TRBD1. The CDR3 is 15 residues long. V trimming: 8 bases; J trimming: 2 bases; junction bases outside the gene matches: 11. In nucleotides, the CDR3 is TGTGCCAGCCTCCTCCGAGGGGGCAACAACTATGGCTACACCTTC. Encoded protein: CASLLRGGNNYGYTF.

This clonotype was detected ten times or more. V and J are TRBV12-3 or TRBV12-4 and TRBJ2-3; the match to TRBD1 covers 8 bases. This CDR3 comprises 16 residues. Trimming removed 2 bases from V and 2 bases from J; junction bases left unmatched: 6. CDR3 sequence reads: CASSLWWDRNTDTQYF. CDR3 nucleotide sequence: TGTGCCAGCAGTTTATGGTGGGACAGGAACACAGATACGCAGTATTTT.

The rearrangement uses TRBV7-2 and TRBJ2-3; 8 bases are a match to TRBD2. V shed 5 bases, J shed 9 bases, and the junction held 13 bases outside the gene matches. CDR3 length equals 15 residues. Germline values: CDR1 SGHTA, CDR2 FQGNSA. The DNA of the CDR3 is TGTGCCAGCAGCGAGGGACTAGTTGGTTCCGGGACGCAGTATTTT. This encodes CASSEGLVGSGTQYF.

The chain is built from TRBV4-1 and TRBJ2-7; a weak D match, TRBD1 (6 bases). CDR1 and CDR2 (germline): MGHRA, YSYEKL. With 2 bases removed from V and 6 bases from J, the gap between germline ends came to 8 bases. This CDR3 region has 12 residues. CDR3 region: CASSQTGTEQYF. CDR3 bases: TGCGCCAGCAGCCAAACAGGGACCGAGCAGTACTTC.

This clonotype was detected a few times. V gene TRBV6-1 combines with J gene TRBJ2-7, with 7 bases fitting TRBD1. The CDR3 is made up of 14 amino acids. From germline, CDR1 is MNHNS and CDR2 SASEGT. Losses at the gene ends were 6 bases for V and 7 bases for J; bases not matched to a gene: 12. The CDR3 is CASSTGTATSEQYF. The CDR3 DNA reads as TGTGCCAGCAGCACCGGGACAGCCACATCTGAGCAGTACTTC.

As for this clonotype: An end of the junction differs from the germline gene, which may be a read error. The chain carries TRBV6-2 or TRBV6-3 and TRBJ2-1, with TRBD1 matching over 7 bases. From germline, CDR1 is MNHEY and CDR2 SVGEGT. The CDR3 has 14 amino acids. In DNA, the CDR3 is TGTGCCAGCAGTCACGGGACAGCTGGGCCCCGCATTCCCTTC. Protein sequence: CASSHGTAGPRIPF.